The clone carrying this T cell receptor beta chain has a handful of counts. CDR3 length equals 19 residues. Trimming removed 2 bases from V and 0 bases from J, with 17 bases in between. Looked up from germline, CDR1 is MNHEY and CDR2 is SVGAGI. The data were taken from a study of response to subunit inactivated influenza vaccine. TCRdb reprocessed the RT-PCR reads via MiXCR and lists one record per CDR3 protein. Here the sample spans about 650,000 distinct CDR3 sequences, 12% to 15% being singletons. The sequence was obtained from a man between 45 and 60 years old who received an inactivated influenza vaccine. The input for sequencing was PBMCs from blood, taken approximately 15 days before vaccination. The J gene is TRBJ1-6, the V gene TRBV6-5; tentative D call: TRBD1 (6 bases). In DNA form, the CDR3 reads TGTGCCAGCAGTTACCTCCGTGGGCAGGGGAGCTCCTATAATTCACCCCTCCACTTT. Protein product: CASSYLRGQGSSYNSPLHF.